This is a list of T cell receptor beta chains from one sample in a study of blood T cell repertoires in COVID-19. Data came from immunoSEQ multiplex PCR; TCRdb stores just in-frame clones and leaves some out. The data show about 200,000 clones, around 89% seen once. Sequenced input: PBMCs or T cells enriched from blood (not recorded which). The receptors come from a man aged 25 to 40 who had recovered from COVID-19. Both conserved end residues are part of each CDR3. The D gene is left open where the match is weak. Where a row states a size, it is once, few, many or the class of an expanded clone; other rows omit it.

clone_size j_call v_call d_call cdr3_nt cdr3_aa
NA TRBJ2-5 TRBV11-2 TRBD2 TGTGCCAGCAGCTTAGGAACTAGCGGGCATAGAGAGACCCAGTACTTC CASSLGTSGHRETQYF
NA TRBJ2-7 TRBV25-1 NA TGTGCCAGCAGCGGAGTTACCTACGAGCAGTACTTC CASSGVTYEQYF
many TRBJ1-6 TRBV5-5 NA TGTGCCAGCAGCGATCGACAGAGCTCCTATAATTCACCCCTCCACTTT CASSDRQSSYNSPLHF
NA TRBJ2-5 TRBV6-5 NA TGTGCCAGCAGTACAGGGTTAGAGACCCAGTACTTC CASSTGLETQYF
NA TRBJ2-2 TRBV4-3 NA TGCGCCAGCAGCCAAGACGGTCCGGGGAACACCGGGGAGCTGTTTTTT CASSQDGPGNTGELFF
NA TRBJ2-3 TRBV25-1 NA TGTGCCAGCAGTGAATCCGGCGGGCGGGGGCTAGATACGCAGTATTTT CASSESGGRGLDTQYF
NA TRBJ2-4 TRBV7-9 NA TGTGCCAGCAGCTCCCGGGACATTCTAGCCAAAAACATTCAGTACTTC CASSSRDILAKNIQYF
NA TRBJ2-3 TRBV9 NA TGTGCCAGCAGCGTAGAGGGGGGGCGCACAGATACGCAGTATTTT CASSVEGGRTDTQYF
NA TRBJ1-4 TRBV12-3/TRBV12-4 NA TGTGCCAGCAGCTGGGGAGATAATGAAAAACTGTTTTTT CASSWGDNEKLFF
NA TRBJ2-2 TRBV28 TRBD1 TGTGCCAGCAGTTTCAGGGGGCGGAGCGGGGAGCTGTTTTTT CASSFRGRSGELFF
NA TRBJ1-1 TRBV27 NA TGTGCCAGCAGCCGTCACCCCGGACAGAACACTGAAGCTTTCTTT CASSRHPGQNTEAFF
NA TRBJ2-5 TRBV5-1 NA TGCGCCAGCAGCTTAGCCCAAGAGACCCAGTACTTC CASSLAQETQYF
NA TRBJ1-5 TRBV5-4 TRBD1 TGTGCCAGCAGCTTGGACAGGGGGCAGGGACAGCCCCAGCATTTT CASSLDRGQGQPQHF
NA TRBJ1-6 TRBV19 TRBD1 TGTGCCAGTAGTCCCGGGACAGGGGGTAGGAATTCACCCCTCCACTTT CASSPGTGGRNSPLHF
NA TRBJ2-2 TRBV3-1/TRBV3-2 TRBD2 TGTGCCAGCAGCCAAGATAGCCTAGCGGGAGTAACCGGGGAGCTGTTTTTT CASSQDSLAGVTGELFF
NA TRBJ2-3 TRBV7-2 TRBD2 TGTGCCAGCAGCTTAAGGGCTAGCGGGCTCACAGATACGCAGTATTTT CASSLRASGLTDTQYF
NA TRBJ1-3 TRBV7-2 TRBD1 TGTGCCAGCAGTGTGGACAGGGGGCTTGGAAACACCATATATTTT CASSVDRGLGNTIYF
NA TRBJ1-5 TRBV13 NA TGTGCCAGCAGCTTAAGGGGTCAGCCCCAGCATTTT CASSLRGQPQHF
NA TRBJ2-7 TRBV7-8 TRBD2 TGTGCCAGCAGCTGGACTAGCCGCGAGCAGTACTTC CASSWTSREQYF
NA TRBJ1-2 TRBV28 NA TGTGCCAGCAGTTTACCCGGACTTAACTATGGCTACACCTTC CASSLPGLNYGYTF
NA TRBJ1-2 TRBV11-2 TRBD1 TGTGCCAGCAGCCCGAGACAGGGGGGTAACTATGGCTACACCTTC CASSPRQGGNYGYTF
NA TRBJ2-3 TRBV6-5 NA TGTGCCGAGGGAGGGGGATTGAGCACAGATACGCAGTATTTT CAEGGGLSTDTQYF
NA TRBJ1-2 TRBV10-3 TRBD1 TGTGCCATCAGCCTCACTGGGGGGACAGGGAACTATGGCTACACCTTC CAISLTGGTGNYGYTF
NA TRBJ2-1 TRBV7-2 NA TGTGCCAGCAGCTTAGACGCAGGCTCCTACAATGAGCAGTTCTTC CASSLDAGSYNEQFF
NA TRBJ2-2 TRBV5-6 TRBD1 TGTGCCAGCAGCCAAAACGAACCGGGACAGATCTTCACCGGGGAGCTGTTTTTT CASSQNEPGQIFTGELFF
once TRBJ1-5 TRBV19 NA TGTGCCAGTAGTACGCGCACGGCGGGACAGCCCCAGCATTTT CASSTRTAGQPQHF
NA TRBJ1-6 TRBV7-2 NA TGTGCCAGCAGCTTAGGACGGGTTTCAGTTTCACCCCTCCACTTT CASSLGRVSVSPLHF
NA TRBJ2-3 TRBV29-1 NA TGCAGCGTTGGATTCAGTACCTTCACAGATACGCAGTATTTT CSVGFSTFTDTQYF
few TRBJ1-4 TRBV27 TRBD1 TGTGCCAGCAGTCGGACAGGGCTGGGGGAAAAACTGTTTTTT CASSRTGLGEKLFF